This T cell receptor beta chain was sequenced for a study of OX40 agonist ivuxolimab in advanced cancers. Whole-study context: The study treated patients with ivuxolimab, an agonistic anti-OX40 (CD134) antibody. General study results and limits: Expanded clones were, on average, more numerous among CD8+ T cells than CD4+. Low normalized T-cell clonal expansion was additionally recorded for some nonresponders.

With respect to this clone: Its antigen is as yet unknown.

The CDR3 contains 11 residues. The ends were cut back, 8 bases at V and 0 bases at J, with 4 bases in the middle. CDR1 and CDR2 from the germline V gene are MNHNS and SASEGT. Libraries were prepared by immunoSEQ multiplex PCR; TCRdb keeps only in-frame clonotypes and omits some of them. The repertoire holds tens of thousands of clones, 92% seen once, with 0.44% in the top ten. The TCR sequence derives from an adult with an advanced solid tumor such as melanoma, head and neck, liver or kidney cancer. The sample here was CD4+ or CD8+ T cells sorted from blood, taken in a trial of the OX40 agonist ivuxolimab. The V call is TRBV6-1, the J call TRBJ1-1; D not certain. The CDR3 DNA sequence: TGTGCCAGCTTCATGAACACTGAAGCTTTCTTT. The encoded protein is CASFMNTEAFF.